This passage covers 6 T cell receptor beta chains from one sample sequenced in a study of shared clonotypes between healthy human individuals. Generated by immunoSEQ multiplex PCR, the TCRdb table keeps only in-frame clones and is missing some. The table includes millions of clones, 85% to 95% detected once. Naive CD8 populations comprised CD45RO-negative cells positively selected for CCR7, excluding terminally differentiated effector memory CD45RA+ cells. Material: naive CD8+ T cells sorted from blood. The source of these receptors is a man aged 18 to 29 in good health.

This rearrangement joins TRBV10-3 to TRBJ1-2, with D uncertain. There are 13 residues in the CDR3. Germline-derived CDR1 and CDR2 are ENHRY and SYGVKD. V lost 2 bases, J lost 7 bases, and 11 bases lay in between. The CDR3 nucleotides are TGTGCCATCAGTGAGCAGGCGCTGAGTGGCTACACCTTC. Its translation: CAISEQALSGYTF.

The chain joins TRBV27 to TRBJ2-7; 9 bases line up with TRBD1. The germline V gene encodes CDR1 MNHEY and CDR2 SMNVEV (reference sequence). The CDR3 spans 14 residues. V gave up 10 bases and J gave up 3 bases; unmatched junction bases: 10. CDR3 sequence reads: CATARWTGDYEQYF. The CDR3, as DNA: TGTGCCACCGCCAGGTGGACAGGGGACTACGAGCAGTACTTC.

About this clone: Within the sample, other DNA sequences also encode this same CDR3. The chain links TRBV27 to TRBJ1-5; possibly TRBD1 for D (6 bases). Germline V gene sequence: CDR1 MNHEY, CDR2 SMNVEV (reference sequence). Trimming shortened V by 3 bases and J by 7 bases, and 13 bases separated the two germline ends. The CDR3 extends over 14 amino acids. The CDR3 nucleotides are TGTGCCAGCAGTTTGGTGGGGGCGAGCCAGCCCCAGCATTTT. Protein sequence: CASSLVGASQPQHF.

The chain has TRBV2 and TRBJ1-4, with D tentatively TRBD1 (5 bases). CDR3 size: 11 residues. V was shortened by 6 bases and J by 14 bases, with 13 bases between the two germline ends. CDR1 and CDR2 from the germline V gene are SNHLY and FYNNEI. DNA for the CDR3: TGTGCCAGCAGCGTCCCGGGACCGCTGTTTTTT. Translating it yields CASSVPGPLFF.

V gene TRBV6-5 combines with J gene TRBJ2-7; D is uncertain. This CDR3 contains 14 residues. V lost 2 bases, J lost 5 bases, and 13 bases lay in between. CDR1 is MNHEY and CDR2 is SVGAGI in the germline V gene. This CDR3 reads CASSYTEMFHEQYF. The CDR3 nucleotides read TGTGCCAGCAGTTACACAGAAATGTTCCACGAGCAGTACTTC.

J is TRBJ1-1 and V is TRBV7-8; no clear D. The CDR3 length is 14 residues. V was pared by 0 bases and J by 11 bases, with 16 bases between. Germline lookup yields CDR1 SGHVS and CDR2 FQNEAQ. In nucleotides, the CDR3 is TGTGCCAGCAGCTTAGCCGCCCCCTCAAGCGAGGCTTTCTTT. Translation gives CASSLAAPSSEAFF.